This record concerns one T cell receptor beta chain sequence. Antigen: not known. This entry belongs to a study of Ad26.COV2.S vaccination and SARS-CoV-2 variants. General study findings and limits: Substantial breadth was reportedly displayed by spike-specific CD8+ and CD4+ T cell responses after vaccination.

Sequenced by immunoSEQ multiplex PCR; TCRdb stores in-frame clones only, minus some. The table lists 75,000 to 100,000 clones, approximately 81% of them singletons. The CDR3 contains 15 residues. The germline V gene has CDR1 MDHEN and CDR2 SYDVKM. The ends lost 5 bases at V and 8 bases at J; junction bases unmatched: 10. Source: peripheral blood, taken after recovery from COVID-19. V usage is TRBV28 and J usage is TRBJ1-4; 8 bases line up with TRBD1. This TCR derives from a human donor who had recovered from COVID-19. CDR3 loop: CASSATDRVGEKLFF. CDR3 sequence (DNA): TGTGCCAGCAGTGCGACGGACAGGGTGGGGGAAAAACTGTTTTTT. The full variable domain, completed using reference TRBV28 and TRBJ1-4, is DVKVTQSSRYLVKRTGEKVFLECVQDMDHENMFWYRQDPGLGLRLIYFSYDVKMKEKGDIPEGYSVSREKKERFSLILESASTNQTSMYLCASSATDRVGEKLFFGSGTQLSVL.